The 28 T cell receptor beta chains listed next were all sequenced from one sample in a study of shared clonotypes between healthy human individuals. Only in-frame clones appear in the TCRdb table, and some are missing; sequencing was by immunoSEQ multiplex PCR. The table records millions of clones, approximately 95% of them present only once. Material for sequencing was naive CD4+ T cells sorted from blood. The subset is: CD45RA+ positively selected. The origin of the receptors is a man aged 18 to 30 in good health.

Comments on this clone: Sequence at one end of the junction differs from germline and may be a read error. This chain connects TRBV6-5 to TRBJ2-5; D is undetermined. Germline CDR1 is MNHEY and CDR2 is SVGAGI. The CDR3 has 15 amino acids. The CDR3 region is CASGNGLGYQEIQYF. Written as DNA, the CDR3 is TGTGCCAGTGGGAACGGTCTCGGATACCAAGAGATCCAGTACTTC.

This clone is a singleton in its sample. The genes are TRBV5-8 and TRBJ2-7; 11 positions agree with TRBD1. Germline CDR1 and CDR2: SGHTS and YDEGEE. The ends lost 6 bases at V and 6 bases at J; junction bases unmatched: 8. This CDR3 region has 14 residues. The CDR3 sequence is CASTMGTGGLEQYF. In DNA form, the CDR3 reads TGTGCCAGCACAATGGGGACAGGGGGTCTCGAGCAGTACTTC.

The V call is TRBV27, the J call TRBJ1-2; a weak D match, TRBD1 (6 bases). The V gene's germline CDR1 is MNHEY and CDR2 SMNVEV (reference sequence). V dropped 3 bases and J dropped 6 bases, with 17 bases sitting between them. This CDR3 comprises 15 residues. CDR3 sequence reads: CASSLVWDTGHGYTF. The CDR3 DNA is TGTGCCAGCAGTTTGGTCTGGGACACCGGGCATGGCTACACCTTC.

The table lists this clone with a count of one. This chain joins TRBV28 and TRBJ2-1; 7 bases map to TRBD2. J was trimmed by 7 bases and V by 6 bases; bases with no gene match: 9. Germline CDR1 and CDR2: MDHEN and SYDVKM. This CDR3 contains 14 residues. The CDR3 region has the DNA TGTGCCAGCAGCTCGGGGGGTCGTGGGAATGAGCAGTTCTTC. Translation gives CASSSGGRGNEQFF.

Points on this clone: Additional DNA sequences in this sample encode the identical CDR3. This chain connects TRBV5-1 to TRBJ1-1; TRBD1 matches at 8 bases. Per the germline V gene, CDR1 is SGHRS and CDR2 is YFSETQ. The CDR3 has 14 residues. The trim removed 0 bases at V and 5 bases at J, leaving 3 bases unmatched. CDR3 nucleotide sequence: TGCGCCAGCAGCTTGGGACAGGGGTGGACTGAAGCTTTCTTT. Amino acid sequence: CASSLGQGWTEAFF.

CDR3 residues: CASSHPRGAGEVYEQYF. Here the CDR3 DNA reads TGTGCCAGCAGTCATCCCCGGGGGGCGGGAGAGGTCTACGAGCAGTACTTC. V gene TRBV7-9 combines with J gene TRBJ2-7, with D possibly matching TRBD2 (7 bases). The V end was cut by 6 bases, the J end by 3 bases, with 24 bases between. The CDR3 sequence is 17 residues long. Germline V gives CDR1 SEHNR, CDR2 FQNEAQ (reference sequence).

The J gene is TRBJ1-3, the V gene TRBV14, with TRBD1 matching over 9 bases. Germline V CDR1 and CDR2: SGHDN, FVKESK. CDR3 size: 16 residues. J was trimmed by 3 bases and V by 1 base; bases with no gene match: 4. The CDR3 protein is CASSQATGGIGNTIYF. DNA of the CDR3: TGTGCCAGCAGCCAAGCTACAGGGGGCATTGGAAACACCATATATTTT. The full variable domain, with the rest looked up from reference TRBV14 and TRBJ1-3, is EAGVTQFPSHSVIEKGQTVTLRCDPISGHDNLYWYRRVMGKEIKFLLHFVKESKQDESGMPNNRFLAERTGGTYSTLKVQPAELEDSGVYFCASSQATGGIGNTIYFGEGSWLTVV.

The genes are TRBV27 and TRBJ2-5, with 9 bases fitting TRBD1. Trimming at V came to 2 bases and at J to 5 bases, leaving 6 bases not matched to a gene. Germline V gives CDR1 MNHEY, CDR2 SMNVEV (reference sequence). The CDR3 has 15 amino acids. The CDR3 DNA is TGTGCCAGCAGTTTAATCACAGGGGGCTGGGAGACCCAGTACTTC. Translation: CASSLITGGWETQYF.

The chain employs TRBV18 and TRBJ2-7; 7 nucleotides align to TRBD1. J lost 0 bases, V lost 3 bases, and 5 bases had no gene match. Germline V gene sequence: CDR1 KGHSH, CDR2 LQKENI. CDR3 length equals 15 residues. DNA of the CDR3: TGTGCCAGCTCACCCCGACAGGGACCCTCCTACGAGCAGTACTTC. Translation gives CASSPRQGPSYEQYF. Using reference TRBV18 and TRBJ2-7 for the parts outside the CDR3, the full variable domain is NAGVMQNPRHLVRRRGQEARLRCSPMKGHSHVYWYRQLPEEGLKFMVYLQKENIIDESGMPKERFSAEFPKEGPSILRIQQVVRGDSAAYFCASSPRQGPSYEQYFGPGTRLTVT.

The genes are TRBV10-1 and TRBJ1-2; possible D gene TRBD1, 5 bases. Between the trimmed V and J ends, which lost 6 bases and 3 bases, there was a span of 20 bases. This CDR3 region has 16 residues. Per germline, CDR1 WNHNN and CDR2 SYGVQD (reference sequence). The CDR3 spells CASSLKWGGADYGYTF. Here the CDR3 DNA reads TGCGCCAGCAGCCTAAAATGGGGAGGGGCAGACTATGGCTACACCTTC.

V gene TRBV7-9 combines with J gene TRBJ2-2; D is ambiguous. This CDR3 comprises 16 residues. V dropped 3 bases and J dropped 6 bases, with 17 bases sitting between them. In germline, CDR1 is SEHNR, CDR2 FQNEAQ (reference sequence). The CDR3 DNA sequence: TGTGCCAGCAGCTTGAATGAACCCAACTCCCCCGGGGAGCTGTTTTTT. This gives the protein CASSLNEPNSPGELFF. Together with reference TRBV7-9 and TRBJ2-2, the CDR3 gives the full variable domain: DTGVSQNPRHKITKRGQNVTFRCDPISEHNRLYWYRQTLGQGPEFLTYFQNEAQLEKSRLLSDRFSAERPKGSFSTLEIQRTEQGDSAMYLCASSLNEPNSPGELFFGEGSRLTVL.

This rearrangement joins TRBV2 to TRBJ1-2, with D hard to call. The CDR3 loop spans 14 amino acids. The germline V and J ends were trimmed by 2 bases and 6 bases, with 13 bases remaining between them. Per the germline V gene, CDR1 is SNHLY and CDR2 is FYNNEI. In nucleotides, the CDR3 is TGTGCCAGCAGTGAATTTAGGGAAGCGGATGGCTACACCTTC. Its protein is CASSEFREADGYTF.

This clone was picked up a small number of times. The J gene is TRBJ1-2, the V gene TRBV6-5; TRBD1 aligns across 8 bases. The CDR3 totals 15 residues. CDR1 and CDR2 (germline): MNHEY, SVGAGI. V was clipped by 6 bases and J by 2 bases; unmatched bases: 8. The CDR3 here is CASRTDRAGNYGYTF. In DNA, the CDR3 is TGTGCCAGCAGAACGGACAGGGCTGGGAACTATGGCTACACCTTC.

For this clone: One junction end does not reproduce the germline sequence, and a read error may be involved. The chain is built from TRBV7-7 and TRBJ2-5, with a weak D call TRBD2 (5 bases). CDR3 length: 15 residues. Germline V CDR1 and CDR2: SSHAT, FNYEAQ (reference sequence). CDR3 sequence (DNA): TGTGCTAGCAGCTTAGCGCGAACGGACGCCGAGACCCAGTACTTC. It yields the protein CASSLARTDAETQYF.

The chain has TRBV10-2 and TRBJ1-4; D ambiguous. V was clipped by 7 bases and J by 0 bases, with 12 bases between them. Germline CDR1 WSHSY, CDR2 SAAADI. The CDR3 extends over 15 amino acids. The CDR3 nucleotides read TGCGCCAGCATGGCGGGCAGTGCAACTAATGAAAAACTGTTTTTT. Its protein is CASMAGSATNEKLFF.

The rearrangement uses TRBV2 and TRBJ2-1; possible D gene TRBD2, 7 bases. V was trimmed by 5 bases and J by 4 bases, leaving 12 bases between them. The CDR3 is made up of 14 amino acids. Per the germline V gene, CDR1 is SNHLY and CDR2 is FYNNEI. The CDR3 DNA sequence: TGTGCCAGCAGTAGGGAGGGGGAATACAATGAGCAGTTCTTC. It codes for CASSREGEYNEQFF.

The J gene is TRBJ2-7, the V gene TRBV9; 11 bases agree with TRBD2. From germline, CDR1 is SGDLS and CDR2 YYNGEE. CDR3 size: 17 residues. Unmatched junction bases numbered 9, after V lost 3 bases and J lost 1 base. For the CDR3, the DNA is TGTGCCAGCAGCGGACCCCTAGCGGGGGGCTCGTCCTACGAGCAGTACTTC. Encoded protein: CASSGPLAGGSSYEQYF. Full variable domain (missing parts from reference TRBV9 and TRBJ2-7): DSGVTQTPKHLITATGQRVTLRCSPRSGDLSVYWYQQSLDQGLQFLIQYYNGEERAKGNILERFSAQQFPDLHSELNLSSLELGDSALYFCASSGPLAGGSSYEQYFGPGTRLTVT.

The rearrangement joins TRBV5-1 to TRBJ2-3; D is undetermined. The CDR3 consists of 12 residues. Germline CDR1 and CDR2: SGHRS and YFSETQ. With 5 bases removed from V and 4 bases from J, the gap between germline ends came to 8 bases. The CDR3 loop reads CASRLNADTQYF. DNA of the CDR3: TGCGCCAGCAGGCTTAATGCAGATACGCAGTATTTT. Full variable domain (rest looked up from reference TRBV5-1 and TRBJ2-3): KAGVTQTPRYLIKTRGQQVTLSCSPISGHRSVSWYQQTPGQGLQFLFEYFSETQRNKGNFPGRFSGRQFSNSRSEMNVSTLELGDSALYLCASRLNADTQYFGPGTRLTVL.

CDR3 DNA sequence: TGCGCCAGCAGCCGTGACGGAGCTGGGGGGGAGCCCCAGCATTTT. It specifies CASSRDGAGGEPQHF. The V call is TRBV5-1, the J call TRBJ1-5, with D possibly TRBD1 on 5 matching bases. CDR1 is SGHRS, CDR2 YFSETQ, per germline. The CDR3 is made up of 15 amino acids. Deletions cut 4 bases from V and 8 bases from J, with 19 bases between.

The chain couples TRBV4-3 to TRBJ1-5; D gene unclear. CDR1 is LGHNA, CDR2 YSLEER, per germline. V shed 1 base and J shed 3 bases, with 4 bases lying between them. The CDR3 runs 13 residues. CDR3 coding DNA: TGCGCCAGCAGCCAAGCTTTCAATCAGCCCCAGCATTTT. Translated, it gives CASSQAFNQPQHF.

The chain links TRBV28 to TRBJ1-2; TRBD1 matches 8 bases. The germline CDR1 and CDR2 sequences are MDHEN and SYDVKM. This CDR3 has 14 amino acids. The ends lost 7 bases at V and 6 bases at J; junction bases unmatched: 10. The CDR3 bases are TGTGCCAGCAACTTAGTGGGACAGGTGAATGGCTACACCTTC. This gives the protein CASNLVGQVNGYTF.

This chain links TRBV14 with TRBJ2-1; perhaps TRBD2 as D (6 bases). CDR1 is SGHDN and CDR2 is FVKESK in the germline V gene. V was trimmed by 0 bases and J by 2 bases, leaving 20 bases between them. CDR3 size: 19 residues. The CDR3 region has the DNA TGTGCCAGCAGCCAAGATGCAAAAGCATGGCGCGGGACCTACAATGAGCAGTTCTTC. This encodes CASSQDAKAWRGTYNEQFF.

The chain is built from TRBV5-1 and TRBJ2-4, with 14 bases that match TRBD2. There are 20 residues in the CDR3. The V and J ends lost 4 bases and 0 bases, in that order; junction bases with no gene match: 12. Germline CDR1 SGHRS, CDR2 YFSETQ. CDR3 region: CASSLDRTSGGQRAKNIQYF. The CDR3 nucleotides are TGCGCCAGCAGCCTGGACCGGACTAGCGGGGGGCAACGAGCCAAAAACATTCAGTACTTC. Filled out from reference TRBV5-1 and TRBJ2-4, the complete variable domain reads KAGVTQTPRYLIKTRGQQVTLSCSPISGHRSVSWYQQTPGQGLQFLFEYFSETQRNKGNFPGRFSGRQFSNSRSEMNVSTLELGDSALYLCASSLDRTSGGQRAKNIQYFGAGTRLSVL.

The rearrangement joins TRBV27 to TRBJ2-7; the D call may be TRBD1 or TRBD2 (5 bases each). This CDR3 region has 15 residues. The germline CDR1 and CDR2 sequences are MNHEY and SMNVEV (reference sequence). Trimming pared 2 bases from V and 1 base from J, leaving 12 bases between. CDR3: CASSLTGTPSYEQYF. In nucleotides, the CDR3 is TGTGCCAGCAGTTTAACTGGGACGCCTTCCTACGAGCAGTACTTC.

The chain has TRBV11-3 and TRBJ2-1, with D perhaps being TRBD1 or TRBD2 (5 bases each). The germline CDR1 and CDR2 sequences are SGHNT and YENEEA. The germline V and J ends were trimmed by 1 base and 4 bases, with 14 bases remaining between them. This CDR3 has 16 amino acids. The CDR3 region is CASSLGLRGSYNEQFF. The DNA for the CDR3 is TGTGCCAGCAGCTTAGGTCTGAGGGGTTCATACAATGAGCAGTTCTTC. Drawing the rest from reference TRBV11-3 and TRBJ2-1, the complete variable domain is EAGVVQSPRYKIIEKKQPVAFWCNPISGHNTLYWYLQNLGQGPELLIRYENEEAVDDSQLPKDRFSAERLKGVDSTLKIQPAELGDSAVYLCASSLGLRGSYNEQFFGPGTRLTVL.

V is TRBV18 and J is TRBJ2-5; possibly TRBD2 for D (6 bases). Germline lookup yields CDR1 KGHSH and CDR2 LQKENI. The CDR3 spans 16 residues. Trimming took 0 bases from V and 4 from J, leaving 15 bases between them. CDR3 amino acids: CASSPPGLPQPETQYF. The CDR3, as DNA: TGTGCCAGCTCACCACCGGGACTGCCCCAGCCAGAGACCCAGTACTTC.

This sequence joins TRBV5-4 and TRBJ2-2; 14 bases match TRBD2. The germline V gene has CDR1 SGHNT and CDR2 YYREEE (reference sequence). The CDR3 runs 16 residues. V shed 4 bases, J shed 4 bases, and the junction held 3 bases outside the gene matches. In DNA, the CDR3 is TGTGCCAGCAGCCGAGGACTAGCGGGAGGCACCGGGGAGCTGTTTTTT. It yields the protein CASSRGLAGGTGELFF.

This CDR3 reads CASSYGSSASYEQYF. The CDR3 DNA reads as TGCGCCAGCAGCTACGGGTCTAGCGCTTCCTACGAGCAGTACTTC. This rearrangement joins TRBV5-1 to TRBJ2-7, with D perhaps TRBD2 (6 bases). The CDR3 has 15 residues. Per germline, CDR1 SGHRS and CDR2 YFSETQ. V was pared by 3 bases and J by 1 base, with 14 bases between.